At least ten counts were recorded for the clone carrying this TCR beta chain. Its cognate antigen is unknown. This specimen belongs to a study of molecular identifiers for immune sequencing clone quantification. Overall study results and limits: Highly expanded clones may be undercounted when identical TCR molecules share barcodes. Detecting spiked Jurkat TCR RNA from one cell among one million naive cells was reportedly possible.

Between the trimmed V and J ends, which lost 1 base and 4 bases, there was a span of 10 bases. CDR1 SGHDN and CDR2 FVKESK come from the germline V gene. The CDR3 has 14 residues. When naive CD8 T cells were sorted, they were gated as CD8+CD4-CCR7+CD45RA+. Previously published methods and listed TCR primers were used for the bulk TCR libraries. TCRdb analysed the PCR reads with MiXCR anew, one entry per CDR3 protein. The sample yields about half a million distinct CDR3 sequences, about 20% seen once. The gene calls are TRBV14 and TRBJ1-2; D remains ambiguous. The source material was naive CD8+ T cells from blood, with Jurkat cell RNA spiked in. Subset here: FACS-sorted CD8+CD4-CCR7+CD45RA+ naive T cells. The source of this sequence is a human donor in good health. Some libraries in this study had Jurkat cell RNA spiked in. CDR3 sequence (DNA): TGTGCCAGCAGCCAAGTGCGGAGCATCTATGGCTACACCTTC. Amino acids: CASSQVRSIYGYTF.